This T cell receptor beta chain appears in the sequencing data of a study of T-cell memory formation after mild COVID-19. Study summary: Largely, the TCR clusters proved donor specific.

Findings and limits, study-wide: Clones shrinking between day 15 and 85 showed a balanced CD4/CD8 split, and those that grew later tilted toward CD4+. Among contracting clones, CD4+ were mainly CM/EM and CD8+ enriched in EMRA.

Trimming left V 2 bases short and J 10 bases short, with 18 bases between. Germline CDR1 MNHEY, CDR2 SVGAGI. CDR3 length equals 15 residues. This clonotype occurred many times. What it recognizes is unknown. MiXCR was run by TCRdb on the 5' RACE reads, yielding one entry per CDR3 protein. This sample carries tens of thousands of distinct CDR3 sequences, more than 12% of them seen once, and the ten largest clones take around two fifths. V and J are TRBV6-5 and TRBJ2-1; D uncertain. The source of this sequence is a man in his late teens or twenties who had mild COVID-19 (a few samples of this study predate the infection). Cell type and time point are not known. Sequenced material: PBMCs or a T cell subset sorted from them (not recorded which). The CDR3 is CASSYRQLLGGEQFF. The CDR3 DNA is TGTGCCAGCAGTTACCGCCAACTCCTCGGTGGGGAGCAGTTCTTC.